This T cell receptor (beta chain) was captured by sequencing in a study of prognosis after radiotherapy for stage I lung cancer (dated by TCRdb to about 2021). Regarding the research as a whole: Between early 2018 and January 2019, under 20 stage I NSCLC patients were enrolled in Nanjing, China. Concurrent therapy was not administered to any patient alongside SBRT. The cohort was made up of roughly 13 men and a handful of women, with a median age of roughly 74 years and an age range of 53 to 84 years. All patients were regarded as medically inoperable, because of comorbidities in about eleven patients and refusal of surgery in about seven patients. The study took one blood sample before SBRT and one after SBRT from each of some 20 patients and sequenced all 40 or so samples. Using image-guided IMRT or VMAT, SBRT was delivered in 3 to 5 fractions at a biologically effective dose of at least 100 Gy. Squamous cell carcinoma histology was identified in six to eight patients, and adenocarcinoma histology was identified in twelve patients. The study profiled peripheral blood TCR beta repertoires from stage I NSCLC patients before and after stereotactic body radiotherapy and related them to distant failure. Around 13 patients presented with newly diagnosed primary stage I lung tumors, and a few carried oligometastatic NSCLC following surgical resection of the primary tumor. After SBRT, distant metastases developed in about 20% of the 19 patients at a median of 7 months, while the remaining 15 patients had no significant progression. The research as a whole found: None of the reported P values were adjusted for multiple comparisons. Post-SBRT Shannon entropy and its change from baseline were lower in patients who developed distant metastases; baseline Shannon entropy was not associated with metastases. Whether the expanded TCR clones were tumor-specific was not determined. TRBV and TRBJ usage frequencies reportedly differed by metastasis status, in two V genes at baseline and in eight to ten V and two J genes after SBRT. The study was limited by the small cohort and short follow-up, and independent validation of the study findings is required. After SBRT, the count of unique TCR clones dropped from a median of around 9,300 beforehand to roughly 7,100 afterward (Wilcoxon paired P=0.011).

Two rounds of multiplex PCR were performed to amplify the TCR beta CDR3 region from genomic DNA. The first PCR round used primers specific to each TRBV and TRBJ gene, with sequences filed in Chinese patent CN105087789A. The second PCR round used universal primers. The Roche High Pure PCR Template Preparation Kit was used to extract genomic DNA from frozen PBMCs. Libraries were sequenced paired-end with 151 bp reads on an Illumina HiSeq 3000. On the authors' methods: CutAdapt was used to remove raw reads lacking the multiplex PCR primer sequences. PEAR was used to merge high-quality paired reads into contigs. By alignment to reference sequences, MiXCR assigned TRB V, D and J gene segments to each contig. To remove sequencing errors, CDR3 sequences were clustered according to base quality and sequence similarity. Diversity was calculated as Shannon entropy divided by the natural log of the number of productive TCR sequences. To get clonality, Shannon entropy was divided by the natural log of the number of unique clonotypes, and that result was subtracted from one. Using the Youden index from ROC curves, the researchers picked the repertoire-metric cut-offs for progression-free survival, and all analyses were carried out in R 3.5.3. TCRdb trimmed public reads at Q25 via fastp, called clones via MiXCR and kept in-frame beta chains. One record per CDR3 amino acid sequence lists the most common genes and DNA. The V and J calls reflect TCRdb's pipeline rather than the authors' work. The table for this sample lists roughly 14,000 distinct CDR3 sequences; around 27% of them were counted only once. The ten largest make up 13% of the sample.

The CDR3 runs 16 amino acids, cysteine and phenylalanine included. Solely the CDR3 DNA is kept, with 48 bases framed from the first base. Taken from the germline V gene, the CDR1 and CDR2 loops are SGDLS and YYNGEE. No patient had a history of other malignancies or prior chemotherapy or radiotherapy, and all had node-negative disease on CT and PET/CT. About 6.4 milliliters of peripheral venous blood were drawn into EDTA tubes at each of two time points. PBMCs were isolated by Ficoll-Paque Plus density-gradient centrifugation. Samples were stored at -80°C immediately after collection until analysis. To note about this clonotype: This clone's antigen is unknown. Germline and junction disagree at one end, which may indicate a read error.

Sample: PBMCs, taken before or after stereotactic body radiation therapy (not recorded which). The sequence came from a donor of 50 years or more with non-small cell lung cancer. The rearranged segments are TRBV9 and TRBJ1-3; no D segment can be confidently identified. The nucleotide sequence is given as TGTACCAGCAGCGTAGCAGTGGCAGTAGCTGGAAACACCATATATTTT. Its translation is CTSSVAVAVAGNTIYF. Here the CDR3 is joined to the reference TRBV9 and TRBJ1-3 genes, and the full variable domain is: DSGVTQTPKHLITATGQRVTLRCSPRSGDLSVYWYQQSLDQGLQFLIQYYNGEERAKGNILERFSAQQFPDLHSELNLSSLELGDSALYFCTSSVAVAVAGNTIYFGEGSWLTVV.